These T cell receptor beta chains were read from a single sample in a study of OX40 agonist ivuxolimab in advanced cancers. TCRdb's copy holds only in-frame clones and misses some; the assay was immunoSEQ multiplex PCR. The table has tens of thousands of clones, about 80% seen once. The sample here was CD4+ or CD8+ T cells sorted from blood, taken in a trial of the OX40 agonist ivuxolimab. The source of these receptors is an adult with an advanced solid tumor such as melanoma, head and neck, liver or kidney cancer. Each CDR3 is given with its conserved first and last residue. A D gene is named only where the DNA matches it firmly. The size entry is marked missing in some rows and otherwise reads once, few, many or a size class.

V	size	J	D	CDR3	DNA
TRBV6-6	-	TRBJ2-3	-	CASTAPSTDTQYF	TGTGCCAGCACAGCGCCCTCCACAGATACGCAGTATTTT
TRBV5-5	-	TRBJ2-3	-	CASSPDHLDTQYF	TGTGCCAGCAGCCCGGATCACCTAGATACGCAGTATTTT
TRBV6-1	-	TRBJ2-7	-	CASSGSYEQYF	TGTGCCAGCAGTGGCTCCTACGAGCAGTACTTC
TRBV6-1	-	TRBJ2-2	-	CASSPRGSPAELFF	TGTGCCAGCAGCCCCAGGGGCAGCCCCGCGGAGCTGTTTTTT
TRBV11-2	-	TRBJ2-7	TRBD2	CASIGGGDFSYEQYF	TGTGCCAGCATCGGGGGGGGCGATTTTTCCTACGAGCAGTACTTC
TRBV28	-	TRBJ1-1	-	CGVGGTDTEAFF	TGTGGGGTTGGGGGTACCGACACTGAAGCTTTCTTT
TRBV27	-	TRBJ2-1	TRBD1	CASRDRGTYNEQFF	TGTGCCAGTCGGGACAGGGGCACCTACAATGAGCAGTTCTTC
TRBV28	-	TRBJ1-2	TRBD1	CASSLTGGFSGYTF	TGTGCCAGCAGTTTGACAGGGGGCTTCTCTGGCTACACCTTC
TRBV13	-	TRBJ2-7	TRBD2	CASSSGLAGGYEQYF	TGTGCCAGCAGCTCGGGACTAGCGGGAGGGTACGAGCAGTACTTC
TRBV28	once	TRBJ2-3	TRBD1	CASRHRGRQDTQYF	TGTGCCAGCAGGCACAGGGGGCGCCAAGATACGCAGTATTTT
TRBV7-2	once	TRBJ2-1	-	CASSLWESGEQFF	TGTGCCAGCAGCTTGTGGGAGTCGGGTGAGCAGTTCTTC
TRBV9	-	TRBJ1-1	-	CASSAGVNTEAFF	TGTGCCAGCAGCGCAGGGGTAAACACTGAAGCTTTCTTT
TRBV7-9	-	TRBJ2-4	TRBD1	CASSPLTGGAKNIQYF	TGTGCCAGCAGCCCCCTTACAGGGGGAGCCAAAAACATTCAGTACTTC
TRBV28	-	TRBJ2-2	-	CATNSGTYTGELFF	TGTGCCACTAACTCCGGGACCTACACCGGGGAGCTGTTTTTT
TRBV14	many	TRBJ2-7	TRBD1	CASSFLGDSEQYF	TGTGCCAGCAGCTTTCTGGGGGACAGCGAGCAGTACTTC
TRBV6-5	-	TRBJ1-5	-	CASSKWAGQPQHF	TGTGCCAGCAGTAAGTGGGCGGGTCAGCCCCAGCATTTT
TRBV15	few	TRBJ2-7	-	CATSSLLVSYEQYF	TGTGCCACCAGCTCCTTACTGGTTTCCTACGAGCAGTACTTC
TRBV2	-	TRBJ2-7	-	CASSAWREAYEQYF	TGTGCCAGCAGTGCCTGGAGGGAAGCCTACGAGCAGTACTTC
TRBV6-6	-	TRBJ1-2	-	CASSFGRVEDGYTF	TGTGCCAGCAGTTTTGGTCGGGTGGAGGATGGCTACACCTTC
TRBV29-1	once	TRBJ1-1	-	CSVERVNTEAFF	TGCAGCGTTGAACGGGTGAACACTGAAGCTTTCTTT
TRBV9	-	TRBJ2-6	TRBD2	CASSPGGGFLAGANVLTF	TGTGCCAGCAGCCCCGGGGGGGGGTTCCTAGCTGGGGCCAACGTCCTGACTTTC
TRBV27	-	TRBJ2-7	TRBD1	CASSLSIGGGYEQYF	TGTGCCAGCAGTTTATCGATAGGGGGCGGGTACGAGCAGTACTTC
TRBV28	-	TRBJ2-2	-	CASRQLPGELFF	TGTGCCAGCAGACAGCTCCCCGGGGAGCTGTTTTTT
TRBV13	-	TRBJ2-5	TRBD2	CASSLGLAGAEWETQYF	TGTGCCAGCAGCTTAGGACTAGCGGGGGCCGAGTGGGAGACCCAGTACTTC
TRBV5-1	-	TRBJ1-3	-	CASMPRARAETGNTIYF	TGCGCCAGCATGCCGAGGGCGAGGGCCGAGACTGGAAACACCATATATTTT
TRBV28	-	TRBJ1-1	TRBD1	CASSSTRTGGANTEAFF	TGTGCCAGCAGTTCAACTCGGACAGGGGGCGCAAACACTGAAGCTTTCTTT
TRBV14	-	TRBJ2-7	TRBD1	CASSQGQGFSYEQYF	TGTGCCAGCAGCCAAGGACAGGGGTTCTCCTACGAGCAGTACTTC
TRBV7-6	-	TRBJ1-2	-	CASSAGGHYGYTF	TGTGCCAGCAGCGCGGGGGGGCACTATGGCTACACCTTC
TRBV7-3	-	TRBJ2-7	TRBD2	CASSDLPGLVPDEQYF	TGTGCCAGCAGCGACCTTCCGGGACTAGTACCCGACGAGCAGTACTTC
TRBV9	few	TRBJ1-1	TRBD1	CASSGTGSTEAFF	TGTGCCAGCAGCGGGACAGGGAGCACTGAAGCTTTCTTT
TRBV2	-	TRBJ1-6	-	CASALNPSPLHF	TGTGCCAGCGCGCTTAACCCCTCACCCCTCCACTTT
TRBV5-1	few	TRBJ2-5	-	CASTGDEETQYF	TGCGCCAGCACCGGGGACGAAGAGACCCAGTACTTC
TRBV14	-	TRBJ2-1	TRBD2	CASSSGTSGIDEQFF	TGTGCCAGCAGCTCCGGGACTAGCGGGATTGATGAGCAGTTCTTC
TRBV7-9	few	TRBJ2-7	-	CASSSGSSYEQYF	TGTGCCAGCAGCTCAGGGAGCTCCTACGAGCAGTACTTC
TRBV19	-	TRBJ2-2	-	CASSQGGTGELFF	TGTGCCAGTAGTCAAGGGGGGACCGGGGAGCTGTTTTTT
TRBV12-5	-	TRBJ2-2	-	CASGLGTGELFF	TGTGCTAGTGGTTTGGGGACCGGGGAGCTGTTTTTT
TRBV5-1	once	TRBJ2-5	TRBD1	CASSQLDRVYQETQYF	TGCGCCAGCAGCCAACTGGACAGGGTGTACCAAGAGACCCAGTACTTC
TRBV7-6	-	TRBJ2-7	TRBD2	CASSSTSGGYEQYF	TGTGCCAGCAGCTCCACTAGCGGGGGCTACGAGCAGTACTTC
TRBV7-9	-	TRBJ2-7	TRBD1	CASSLEDRGHEQYF	TGTGCCAGCAGCTTAGAAGACAGGGGGCACGAGCAGTACTTC
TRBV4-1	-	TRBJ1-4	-	CASSQEWQKGEKLFF	TGCGCCAGCAGCCAAGAATGGCAGAAGGGTGAAAAACTGTTTTTT
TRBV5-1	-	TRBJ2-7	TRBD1	CASNLEQGPREQYF	TGCGCCAGCAACCTAGAACAGGGGCCTCGCGAGCAGTACTTC
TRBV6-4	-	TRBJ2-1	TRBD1	CASSDLGTGNNEQFF	TGTGCCAGCAGTGACTTGGGGACAGGCAACAATGAGCAGTTCTTC
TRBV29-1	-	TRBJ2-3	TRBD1	CSARQGEQYF	TGCAGCGCCCGACAGGGTGAGCAGTATTTT
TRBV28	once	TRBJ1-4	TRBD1	CASSFRQGLEKLFF	TGTGCCAGCAGTTTTCGACAGGGTCTCGAGAAACTGTTTTTT
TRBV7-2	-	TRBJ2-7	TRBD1	CASSPTGGSYEQYF	TGTGCCAGCAGCCCGACAGGGGGCTCCTACGAGCAGTACTTC
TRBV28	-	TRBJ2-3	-	CASSRPGLYTDTQYF	TGTGCCAGCAGTAGGCCGGGGCTTTACACAGATACGCAGTATTTT
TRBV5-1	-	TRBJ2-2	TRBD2	CASSTGGTNTGELFF	TGCGCCAGCAGCACGGGGGGAACGAACACCGGGGAGCTGTTTTTT
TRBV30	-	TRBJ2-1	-	CAWRSQAGSYNEQFF	TGTGCCTGGAGGTCTCAAGCTGGGTCCTACAATGAGCAGTTCTTC
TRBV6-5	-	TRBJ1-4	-	CASSDWGSNEKLFF	TGTGCCAGCAGCGACTGGGGCTCTAATGAAAAACTGTTTTTT
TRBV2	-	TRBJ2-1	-	CASSDLYGGTYNEQFF	TGTGCCAGCAGTGATTTATATGGGGGGACCTACAATGAGCAGTTCTTC
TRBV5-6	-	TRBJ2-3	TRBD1	CASGQGATDTQYF	TGTGCCAGCGGCCAGGGGGCCACAGATACGCAGTATTTT
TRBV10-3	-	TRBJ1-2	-	CAISEDSQFGTF	TGTGCCATCAGTGAGGATAGTCAGTTCGGCACCTTC
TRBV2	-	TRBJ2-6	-	CASPGDGSSGANVLTF	TGTGCCAGCCCGGGGGATGGTTCCTCTGGGGCCAACGTCCTGACTTTC
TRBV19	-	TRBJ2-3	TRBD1	CASSYEGAVSTDTQYF	TGTGCCAGTAGTTATGAGGGGGCGGTTAGCACAGATACGCAGTATTTT
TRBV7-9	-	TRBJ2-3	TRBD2	CASSFWLAGEGDTQYF	TGTGCCAGCAGCTTTTGGTTAGCGGGGGAAGGAGATACGCAGTATTTT
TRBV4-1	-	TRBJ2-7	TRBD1	CASSTRTGGSEQYF	TGCGCCAGCAGCACCCGGACAGGGGGCAGCGAGCAGTACTTC
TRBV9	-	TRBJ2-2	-	CASSVEGLELFF	TGTGCCAGCAGCGTGGAAGGGTTGGAGCTGTTTTTT
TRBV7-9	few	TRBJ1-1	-	CASSLPGLEAFF	TGTGCCAGCAGCTTACCGGGACTTGAAGCTTTCTTT
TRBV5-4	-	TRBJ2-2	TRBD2	CASSPEVAGAVGELFF	TGTGCCAGCAGCCCGGAGGTAGCGGGTGCCGTCGGGGAGCTGTTTTTT